This TCR beta chain emerged from a study of immune evolution from preneoplasia to lung adenocarcinoma. Broader study findings: Normal lung had highest clonality; later lesions appeared denser, more diverse.

Sequencing used immunoSEQ multiplex PCR; TCRdb keeps in-frame clones, though not all of them. The sample carries approximately 9,300 clones, roughly 80% recorded once. A remark on this clone: Its antigen remains unidentified.

Trimming took off 5 bases at V and 5 bases at J, with 14 bases between the two ends. The CDR3 has 13 amino acids. Germline CDR1 is GTSNPN and CDR2 is SVGIG (reference sequence). J is TRBJ2-3 and V is TRBV30, with D possibly TRBD2 on 5 matching bases. The source material was FFPE minimally invasive lung adenocarcinoma tissue. The receptor was derived from a donor aged 70 or older with lung adenocarcinoma. The CDR3 region is CAWGVLEGDTQYF. The CDR3 DNA follows: TGTGCCTGGGGGGTTTTAGAGGGAGATACGCAGTATTTT.